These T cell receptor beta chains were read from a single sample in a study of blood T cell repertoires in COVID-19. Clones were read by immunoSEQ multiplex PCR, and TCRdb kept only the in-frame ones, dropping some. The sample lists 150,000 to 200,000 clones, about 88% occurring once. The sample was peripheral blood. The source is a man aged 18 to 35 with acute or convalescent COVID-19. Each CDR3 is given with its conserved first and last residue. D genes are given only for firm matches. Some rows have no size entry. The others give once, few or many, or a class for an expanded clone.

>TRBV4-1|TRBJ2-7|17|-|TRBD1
TGCGCCAGCAGCCGGGGGAAAGGGACAGGGGCGCGGTACGAGCAGTACTTC
CASSRGKGTGARYEQYF
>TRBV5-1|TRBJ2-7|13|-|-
TGCGCCAGCAGCTTGGACGGCTCCTACGAGCAGTACTTC
CASSLDGSYEQYF
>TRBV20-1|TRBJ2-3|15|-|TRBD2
TGCAGTGCTAGTGATCGGACTAGCGGGCCAGATACGCAGTATTTT
CSASDRTSGPDTQYF
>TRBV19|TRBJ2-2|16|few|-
TGTGCCAGTAGTAACCCCAGGGTAGGGAACACCGGGGAGCTGTTTTTT
CASSNPRVGNTGELFF
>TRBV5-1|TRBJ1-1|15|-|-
TGCGCCAGCAGCTCCAATGGACTGGTGAACACTGAAGCTTTCTTT
CASSSNGLVNTEAFF
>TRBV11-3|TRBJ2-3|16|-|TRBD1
TGTGCCAGCAGCTTAGGGGACAGGGCCAGCACAAATACGCAGTATTTT
CASSLGDRASTNTQYF
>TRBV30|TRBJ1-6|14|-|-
TGTGCCTGGAGTGTTGGGGCTCACGGATCACCCCTCCACTTT
CAWSVGAHGSPLHF
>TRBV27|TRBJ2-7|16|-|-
TGTGCCAGCAGTTTGTCGAGCCTGAGTGCATCCTACGAGCAGTACTTC
CASSLSSLSASYEQYF
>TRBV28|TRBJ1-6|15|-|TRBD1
TGTGCCAGCCGACGACAGGGAAATTTGTATTCACCCCTCCACTTT
CASRRQGNLYSPLHF
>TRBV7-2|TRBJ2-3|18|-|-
TGTGCCAGCAGCTTAGCTCAGCCTCTCGCGGGGGCCACAGATACGCAGTATTTT
CASSLAQPLAGATDTQYF
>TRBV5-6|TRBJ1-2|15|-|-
TGTGCCAGCAGCTTGGCGGTGCGGGACAACTATGGCTACACCTTC
CASSLAVRDNYGYTF
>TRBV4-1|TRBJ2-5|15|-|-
TGCGCCAGCAGCCTCCAATCGGCAGGGTCCGAGACCCAGTACTTC
CASSLQSAGSETQYF
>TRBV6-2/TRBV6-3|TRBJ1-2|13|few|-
TGTGCCAGCAGTTACGGGGGAGGCTATGGCTACACCTTC
CASSYGGGYGYTF
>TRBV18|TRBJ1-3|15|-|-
TGTGCCAGCTCATCCACAGGGAGCTCTGGAAACACCATATATTTT
CASSSTGSSGNTIYF
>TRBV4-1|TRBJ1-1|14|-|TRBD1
TGCGCCAGCAGCCAGGGACAGCAGAACACTGAAGCTTTCTTT
CASSQGQQNTEAFF
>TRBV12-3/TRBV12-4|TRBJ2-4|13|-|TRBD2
TGTGCCAGCAGTGGGGGACTACTAAACATTCAGTACTTC
CASSGGLLNIQYF
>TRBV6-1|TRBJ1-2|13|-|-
TGTGCCAGCAGTGAAGCGCAGGACTATGGCTACACCTTC
CASSEAQDYGYTF
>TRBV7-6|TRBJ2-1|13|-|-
TGTGCCAGCAGCTTAGCGCCAGGCGATGAGCAGTTCTTC
CASSLAPGDEQFF
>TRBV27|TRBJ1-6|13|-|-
TGTGCCAGCAGTTTATTTTCAGGGACACCCCTCCACTTT
CASSLFSGTPLHF
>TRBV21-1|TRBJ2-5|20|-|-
TGTGCCAGCAGCAGCTACCCCCCCGCATCCGGGACAGGGGTTTCAGAGACCCAGTACTTC
CASSSYPPASGTGVSETQYF
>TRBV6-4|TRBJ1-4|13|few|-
TGTGCCAGCATACGACAGCATAATGAAAAACTGTTTTTT
CASIRQHNEKLFF
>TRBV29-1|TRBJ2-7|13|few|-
TGCAGCGTTGGACAGGGAGGTCGCGACGAGCAGTACTTC
CSVGQGGRDEQYF
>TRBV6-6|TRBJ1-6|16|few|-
TGTGCCAGCTCATGGGGGGAAAGCTCCTATAATTCACCCCTCCACTTT
CASSWGESSYNSPLHF
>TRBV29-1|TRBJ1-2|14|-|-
TGCAGCGTTCCCACCGGACAGAGAACCTATGGCTACACCTTC
CSVPTGQRTYGYTF
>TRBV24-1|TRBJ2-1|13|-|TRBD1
TGTGCCACCGGACAGGGATCCTACAATGAGCAGTTCTTC
CATGQGSYNEQFF
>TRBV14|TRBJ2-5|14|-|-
TGTGCCAGCAGCCAAGACTACAGCCAAGAGACCCAGTACTTC
CASSQDYSQETQYF
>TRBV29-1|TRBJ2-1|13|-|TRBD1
TGCAGCGTCCGACAGGGAAGTCAGGGTGAGCAGTTCTTC
CSVRQGSQGEQFF
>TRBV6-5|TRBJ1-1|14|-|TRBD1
TGTGCCAGCAGTAGGGGACAGAGGGACACTGAAGCTTTCTTT
CASSRGQRDTEAFF
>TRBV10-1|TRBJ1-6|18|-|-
TGCGCCAGCACCCTGACAGGAGGTATTAGCTCCTATAATTCACCCCTCCACTTT
CASTLTGGISSYNSPLHF
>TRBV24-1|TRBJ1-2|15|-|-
TGTGCCACCAGTGGATCCCCGGGGGGGTCTAGAGGCTACACCTTC
CATSGSPGGSRGYTF
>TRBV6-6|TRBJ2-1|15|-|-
TGTGCCAGCAGTTACTCGATTATGCAGGTCGAAGGGCAGTTCTTC
CASSYSIMQVEGQFF
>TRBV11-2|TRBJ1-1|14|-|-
TGTGCCAGCAGCTTAAAATCTTCGAACACTGAAGCTTTCTTT
CASSLKSSNTEAFF
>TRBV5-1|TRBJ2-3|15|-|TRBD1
TGCGCCAGCAGCCCTGGGACAGGGGGCTCAGATACGCAGTATTTT
CASSPGTGGSDTQYF
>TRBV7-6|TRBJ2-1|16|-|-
TGTGCCAGCAGCTTTAGCATTGGGGGCGAGGCAGATGAGCAGTTCTTC
CASSFSIGGEADEQFF
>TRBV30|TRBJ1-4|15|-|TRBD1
TGTGCCTGGAGGGGACAGGGGATTGGTAATGAAAAACTGTTTTTT
CAWRGQGIGNEKLFF
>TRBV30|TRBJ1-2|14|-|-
TGTGCCTGGAGTGGAACAGGTACCTATAACGGCTACACCTTC
CAWSGTGTYNGYTF
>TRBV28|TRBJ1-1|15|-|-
TGTGCCAGCAGTTTAAGGCAGGGAATGAACACTGAAGCTTTCTTT
CASSLRQGMNTEAFF
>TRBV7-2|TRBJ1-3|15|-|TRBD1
TGTGCCAGCAGATCACAGGGGGCGTCTGGAAACACCATATATTTT
CASRSQGASGNTIYF
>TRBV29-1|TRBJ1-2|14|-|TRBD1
TGCAGCGTTGAACGGGCGGGACAGAACTATGGCTACACCTTC
CSVERAGQNYGYTF
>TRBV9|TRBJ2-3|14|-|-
TGTGCCAGCAGCGTAGGTCGGCCGGGGGATACGCAGTATTTT
CASSVGRPGDTQYF
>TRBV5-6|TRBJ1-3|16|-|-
TGTGCCAGCAGCTTGACAGGGATACTCTCCGGAAACACCATATATTTT
CASSLTGILSGNTIYF
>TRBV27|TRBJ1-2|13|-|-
TGTGCCAGCCGGCGATGGGGCGTGAGCGGCTACACCTTC
CASRRWGVSGYTF
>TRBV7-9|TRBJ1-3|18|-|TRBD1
TGTGCCAGCAGCTTACCTCCAAAGGACAGGGGCCCTGGAAACACCATATATTTT
CASSLPPKDRGPGNTIYF
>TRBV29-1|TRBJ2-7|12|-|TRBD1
TGCAGCGTTGAAGTTGGCGGACAGGCGCTGTACTTC
CSVEVGGQALYF
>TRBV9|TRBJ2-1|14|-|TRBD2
TGTGCCAGCAGTTGGGACTACCGTACCCCGAGGAGGTTCTTC
CASSWDYRTPRRFF
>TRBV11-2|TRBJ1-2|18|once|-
TGTGCCAGCAGCTTAGGGCCCTGGAGGGACCTAGCTAACTATGGCTACACCTTC
CASSLGPWRDLANYGYTF
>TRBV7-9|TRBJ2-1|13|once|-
TGTGCCAGCAGCTTCCCAGGGATCAATGAGCAGTTCTTC
CASSFPGINEQFF
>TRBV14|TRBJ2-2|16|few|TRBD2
TGTGCCAGCAGCCGCACCGGGGGGTCTCGAACCGGGGAGCTGTTTTTT
CASSRTGGSRTGELFF
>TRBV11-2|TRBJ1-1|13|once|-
TGTGCCAGCAGCTCTAGGAGGTATACCCCAGCTTTCTTT
CASSSRRYTPAFF
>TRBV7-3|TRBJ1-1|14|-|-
TGTGCCAGCAGCTTACAGGGGCGAAACACTGAAGCTTTCTTT
CASSLQGRNTEAFF
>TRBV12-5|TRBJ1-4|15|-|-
TGTGCTAGTGGTTTGGTAGTGGGCAGGGTCGAAAAACTGTTTTTT
CASGLVVGRVEKLFF
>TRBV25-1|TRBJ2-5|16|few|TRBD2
TGTGCCAGCAGTGAAGACTGGACTAGCGAGCAAGAGACCCAGTACTTC
CASSEDWTSEQETQYF
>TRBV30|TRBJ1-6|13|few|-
TGTGCCTGGAGTCCGGACTTCGGGTCACCCCTCCACTTT
CAWSPDFGSPLHF
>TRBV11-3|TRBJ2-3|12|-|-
TGTGCCAGCAGCCACAACCCCAATACGCAGTATTTT
CASSHNPNTQYF
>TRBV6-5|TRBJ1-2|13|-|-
TGTGCCAGCAGCCGAGGACTGAATGATGGCTACACCTTC
CASSRGLNDGYTF
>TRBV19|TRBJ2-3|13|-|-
TGTGCCAGTAGTCGCCTGGCCAGAGATACGCAGTATTTT
CASSRLARDTQYF